This T cell receptor (beta chain) is drawn from a study of cytomegalovirus exposure and HLA in healthy donors. Findings of the study overall: There were about 160 TCR beta chains listed as cytomegalovirus-associated. About 87% or about 30% of the time was how often most TCR beta V segments were productive, according to an earlier analysis.

Comment on this clone: The antigen is unknown.

The PCR employed 60 Vbeta primers together with 13 Jbeta primers. Profiling relied on immunoSEQ multiplex PCR, and the TCRdb table lists in-frame clones only, not all of them. The sample lists 200,000 or so clones, roughly 74% occurring once. Trimming pared 9 bases from V and 2 bases from J, leaving 11 bases between. The CDR3 consists of 13 residues. CDR1 and CDR2 from the germline V gene are LNHDA and SQIVND (reference sequence). The receptor was isolated from a woman in her twenties or thirties in good health and CMV-seropositive. The J gene is TRBJ1-5, the V gene TRBV19, with a possible D match to TRBD1 (5 bases). The specimen was PBMCs. The CDR3 nucleotides are TGTGCCAGCACGGTAGGGGGCAATCAGCCCCAGCATTTT. Translated, it gives CASTVGGNQPQHF.